This T cell receptor (beta chain) originates from a study of CD8 T cells in Susac syndrome. V gave up 6 bases and J gave up 1 base, with 6 bases separating them. The V gene's germline CDR1 is SEHNR and CDR2 FQNEAQ (reference sequence). CDR3 length: 12 amino acids. CD8+ and CD4+ T cells from blood underwent TCR beta sequencing. Random hexamers were used to reverse transcribe the RNA input (about 0.45 to 1 ug). An immunoSEQ multiplex PCR amplified TCR beta CDR3 over 54 Vbeta and 13 Jbeta. MiXCR was run by TCRdb on the immunoSEQ multiplex PCR reads, yielding one entry per CDR3 protein. This sample yields more than 95,000 distinct CDR3 sequences, of which just over 90% are seen a single time; approximately 0.31% belongs to the top ten.

The V gene is TRBV7-9, the J gene TRBJ1-1; D ambiguous. Sequenced input: CD8+ T cells from PBMCs. This receptor was taken from a human donor with multiple sclerosis. CDR3 DNA: TGTGCCAGCAGTAGTACGAACACTGAAGCTTTCTTT. Protein sequence: CASSSTNTEAFF. Supplemented by reference TRBV7-9 and TRBJ1-1, the full variable domain reads DTGVSQNPRHKITKRGQNVTFRCDPISEHNRLYWYRQTLGQGPEFLTYFQNEAQLEKSRLLSDRFSAERPKGSFSTLEIQRTEQGDSAMYLCASSSTNTEAFFGQGTRLTVV.